Sequencing of this TCR beta chain was carried out in a study of OX40 agonist ivuxolimab in advanced cancers. Whole-study findings and limits: The study observed clonal expansion of CD4+ and CD8+ blood T cells by week 6 at 0.1 to 3.0 mg/kg.

This CDR3 is built from 14 residues. Germline CDR1 is SEHNR and CDR2 is FQNEAQ (reference sequence). V lost 1 base and J 6 bases, leaving 12 bases between the germline ends. The table came from immunoSEQ multiplex PCR; TCRdb's copy has only in-frame clones and leaves some out. The sample consists of approximately 40,000 clones, approximately 80% of them appearing once. About this clone: Its antigen is currently unknown.

Sequencing was performed on CD4+ or CD8+ T cells sorted from blood, taken in a trial of the OX40 agonist ivuxolimab. The receptor was derived from an adult with an advanced solid tumor such as melanoma, head and neck, liver or kidney cancer. The chain carries TRBV7-9 and TRBJ1-1; D is unclear. DNA for the CDR3: TGTGCCAGCAGCTTAGGGAGTCTTGGCGCTGAAGCTTTCTTT. It encodes CASSLGSLGAEAFF.